The 13 T cell receptor beta chains below were found in one sample sequenced in a study of blood T cell repertoires in COVID-19. The data were produced by immunoSEQ multiplex PCR, yet TCRdb's version contains in-frame clones alone and is incomplete. The sample has around 190,000 clones; around nine tenths are singletons. Sequencing used peripheral blood. All receptors derive from a man aged 18 to 29 with active or convalescent COVID-19.

The rearrangement uses TRBV25-1 and TRBJ2-3, with D tentatively TRBD1 (5 bases). V gave up 1 base and J gave up 1 base, with 12 bases separating them. CDR1 is MGHDK, CDR2 SYGVNS, per germline. There are 16 residues in the CDR3. The CDR3 DNA is TGTGCCAGCAGTGAATTGGAGTTAGGGGGCACAGATACGCAGTATTTT. Encoded protein: CASSELELGGTDTQYF.

The chain has TRBV10-2 and TRBJ2-7, with TRBD2 matching over 8 bases. The germline V gene has CDR1 WSHSY and CDR2 SAAADI. This CDR3 region has 15 residues. The V segment lost 7 bases and the J segment 1 base; nucleotides outside the gene matches: 9. The CDR3 DNA is TGCGCCAGCAAAAATGGAGCGGGAGAATCCTACGAGCAGTACTTC. Translating it yields CASKNGAGESYEQYF.

This sequence joins TRBV30 and TRBJ1-5; no firm D call. This CDR3 is built from 14 residues. V dropped 0 bases and J dropped 1 base, with 7 bases sitting between them. Per the germline V gene, CDR1 is GTSNPN and CDR2 is SVGIG (reference sequence). DNA of the CDR3: TGTGCCTGGAGTGTACGCAGGAGCAATCAGCCCCAGCATTTT. Translating gives CAWSVRRSNQPQHF.

A note on this clone: The identical CDR3 is also encoded by other nucleotide sequences in the sample. The V call is TRBV9, the J call TRBJ1-2; D uncertain. The length of the CDR3 is 11 residues. V was pared by 3 bases and J by 5 bases, with 5 bases between. The germline V gene has CDR1 SGDLS and CDR2 YYNGEE. CDR3 bases: TGTGCCAGCAGCGGACTATATGGCTACACCTTC. Protein sequence: CASSGLYGYTF. The full variable domain, rest sourced from reference TRBV9 and TRBJ1-2, is DSGVTQTPKHLITATGQRVTLRCSPRSGDLSVYWYQQSLDQGLQFLIQYYNGEERAKGNILERFSAQQFPDLHSELNLSSLELGDSALYFCASSGLYGYTFGSGTRLTVV.

The chain joins TRBV30 to TRBJ1-1, with D unclear. Trimming shortened V by 1 base and J by 1 base, and 7 bases separated the two germline ends. Germline-derived CDR1 and CDR2 are GTSNPN and SVGIG (reference sequence). The length of the CDR3 is 13 residues. CDR3 sequence: CAWSARGNTEAFF. The CDR3 nucleotides are TGTGCCTGGAGTGCCCGGGGGAACACTGAAGCTTTCTTT. Full variable domain (remainder filled in from reference TRBV30 and TRBJ1-1): SQTIHQWPATLVQPVGSPLSLECTVEGTSNPNLYWYRQAAGRGLQLLFYSVGIGQISSEVPQNLSASRPQDRQFILSSKKLLLSDSGFYLCAWSARGNTEAFFGQGTRLTVV.

The chain combines TRBV7-2 with TRBJ1-2; D is ambiguous. The germline gives CDR1 SGHTA, CDR2 FQGNSA. V was pared by 3 bases and J by 2 bases, with 7 bases between. The CDR3 contains 13 residues. CDR3 sequence (DNA): TGTGCCAGCAGCTTGCGGGCCAACTATGGCTACACCTTC. Protein: CASSLRANYGYTF. The entire variable domain, with the rest obtained from reference TRBV7-2 and TRBJ1-2, is as follows: GAGVSQSPSNKVTEKGKDVELRCDPISGHTALYWYRQSLGQGLEFLIYFQGNSAPDKSGLPSDRFSAERTGGSVSTLTIQRTQQEDSAVYLCASSLRANYGYTFGSGTRLTVV.

The V gene is TRBV2, the J gene TRBJ2-1, with 8 positions matching TRBD2. Trimming took 2 bases from V and 2 from J; bases not matched to a gene: 2. The germline V gene encodes CDR1 SNHLY and CDR2 FYNNEI. The CDR3 extends over 15 amino acids. The CDR3 sequence is CASSETSGAYNEQFF. The CDR3 nucleotides are TGTGCCAGCAGTGAAACTAGCGGAGCCTACAATGAGCAGTTCTTC.

The rearrangement links TRBV10-1 to TRBJ2-7, with a tentative D call TRBD2 (5 bases). From germline, CDR1 is WNHNN and CDR2 SYGVQD (reference sequence). The V gene lost 3 bases and the J gene lost 2 bases, with 8 bases spanning the gap. The CDR3 is 13 amino acids. The CDR3 region is CASSETRPYEQYF. For the CDR3, the DNA is TGCGCCAGCAGTGAAACTAGACCCTACGAGCAGTACTTC.

The chain's CDR3 is CASSNRYGYTF. CDR3 bases: TGTGCCAGCAGCAATCGGTATGGCTACACCTTC. The V gene is TRBV21-1, the J gene TRBJ1-2. TRBV21-1 is listed as a pseudogene. This CDR3 is 11 amino acids long.

The chain couples TRBV7-3 to TRBJ1-1; TRBD1 matches at 7 bases. This CDR3 contains 13 residues. In germline, CDR1 is SGHTA, CDR2 FQGTGA. The junction had 1 base not matched to a gene; V was cut back by 1 base and J by 5 bases. CDR3 bases: TGTGCCAGCAGCTTAAACAGGGGTACTGAAGCTTTCTTT. It specifies CASSLNRGTEAFF. Complete variable domain (other parts from reference TRBV7-3 and TRBJ1-1): GAGVSQTPSNKVTEKGKYVELRCDPISGHTALYWYRQSLGQGPEFLIYFQGTGAADDSGLPNDRFFAVRPEGSVSTLKIQRTERGDSAVYLCASSLNRGTEAFFGQGTRLTVV.

The chain recombines TRBV19 with TRBJ2-5; 10 bases are shared with TRBD1. The germline gives CDR1 LNHDA, CDR2 SQIVND (reference sequence). V shed 3 bases and J 5 bases; nucleotides not matched to a gene: 3. This CDR3 contains 14 residues. CDR3 DNA sequence: TGTGCCAGTAGTATTCAGGACAGGGGGGAGACCCAGTACTTC. Amino acid sequence: CASSIQDRGETQYF. Together with reference TRBV19 and TRBJ2-5, the CDR3 gives the full variable domain: DGGITQSPKYLFRKEGQNVTLSCEQNLNHDAMYWYRQDPGQGLRLIYYSQIVNDFQKGDIAEGYSVSREKKESFPLTVTSAQKNPTAFYLCASSIQDRGETQYFGPGTRLLVL.

V is TRBV24-1 and J is TRBJ1-5, with D perhaps matching TRBD1 (6 bases). The germline gives CDR1 KGHDR, CDR2 SFDVKD. V was shortened by 2 bases and J by 6 bases, with 10 bases between the two germline ends. The CDR3 has 14 residues. CDR3 protein: CATSDYREGQPQHF. The CDR3 DNA follows: TGTGCCACCAGTGATTACAGGGAGGGTCAGCCCCAGCATTTT.

V is TRBV6-2 or TRBV6-3 and J is TRBJ2-1; TRBD1 agrees at 8 bases. The CDR3 totals 16 residues. Germline CDR1 reads MNHEY; CDR2 reads SVGEGT. Trimming removed 0 bases from V and 5 bases from J; junction bases left unmatched: 6. The DNA for the CDR3 is TGTGCCAGCAGTTACTCAAGGACAGGGATCCACAATGAGCAGTTCTTC. Its protein is CASSYSRTGIHNEQFF.